The 24 T cell receptor beta chains in this list originate from one sample, sequenced in a study of T-cell memory formation after mild COVID-19 (dated by TCRdb to the early 2020s). The library was produced with 5' RACE. TCRdb names Illumina NovaSeq 6000 as the instrument used. TCRdb passed the public sequencing reads through fastp at Q25 and MiXCR, retaining productive beta sequences. Rows with one shared CDR3 protein collapse into an entry with the most common genes and DNA. Recorded for this sample are 100,000 to 120,000 distinct CDR3 sequences; 22% of them occurred a single time. The ten largest clonotypes hold about 42% of the sample. The sequencing sample was made of PBMCs or a T cell subset sorted from them (not recorded which). These receptors were taken from a man between 18 and 29 years old who had mild COVID-19 (a few samples of this study predate the infection). The sample titles of this study are shuffled in the database, so cell type and time point are left out; the donor was told from shared clones.

This sequence joins TRBV7-2 and TRBJ1-5; D gene uncertain. The CDR3 is made up of 16 amino acids. Germline V CDR1 and CDR2: SGHTA, FQGNSA. Trimming pared 1 base from V and 8 bases from J, leaving 18 bases between. The chain's CDR3 is CASSLEGPGAIEPQHF. CDR3 sequence (DNA): TGTGCCAGCAGCTTAGAAGGGCCGGGCGCGATAGAGCCCCAGCATTTT. Combining the CDR3 with reference TRBV7-2 and TRBJ1-5 gives the whole variable domain GAGVSQSPSNKVTEKGKDVELRCDPISGHTALYWYRQSLGQGLEFLIYFQGNSAPDKSGLPSDRFSAERTGGSVSTLTIQRTQQEDSAVYLCASSLEGPGAIEPQHFGDGTRLSIL.

This clonotype was detected a few times. The gene calls are TRBV7-9 and TRBJ2-5, with TRBD2 matching over 8 bases. The J segment lost 6 bases and the V segment lost 5 bases, leaving 11 bases of the junction unmatched. In germline, CDR1 is SEHNR, CDR2 FQNEAQ (reference sequence). The CDR3 is 15 residues long. The CDR3 DNA reads TGTGCCAGCAGCAGAGCAGCACTAGCGGAGCAGACCCAGTACTTC. Protein product: CASSRAALAEQTQYF.

This clonotype came up a few times. The gene calls are TRBV12-3 or TRBV12-4 and TRBJ2-3, with D tentatively TRBD2 (5 bases). CDR3 length: 15 amino acids. With 6 bases removed from V and 1 base from J, the gap between germline ends came to 14 bases. CDR3 sequence reads: CASSRTLDRTDTQYF. CDR3 nucleotide sequence: TGTGCCAGCAGCCGAACACTAGACCGCACAGATACGCAGTATTTT.

The table lists this clonotype with a few counts. The chain couples TRBV7-9 to TRBJ2-7, with 8 bases identical to TRBD2. Germline CDR1 and CDR2: SEHNR and FQNEAQ (reference sequence). This CDR3 comprises 15 residues. V lost 6 bases and J lost 0; bases outside the gene matches: 7. The CDR3 loop is CASSRTGGSSYEQYV. As DNA, the CDR3 is TGTGCCAGCAGTAGAACGGGGGGGAGCTCCTACGAGCAGTACGTC.

This clonotype came up a few times. The chain couples TRBV9 to TRBJ2-3; TRBD2 agrees at 8 bases. Germline assignment: CDR1 SGDLS and CDR2 YYNGEE. This CDR3 region has 15 residues. After removal of 0 bases from V and 5 bases from J, the junction contained 5 bases not matched to a gene. The CDR3 protein is CASSVGGGQIDTQYF. CDR3 coding DNA: TGTGCCAGCAGCGTAGGCGGGGGGCAGATAGATACGCAGTATTTT. Supplemented by reference TRBV9 and TRBJ2-3, the full variable domain reads DSGVTQTPKHLITATGQRVTLRCSPRSGDLSVYWYQQSLDQGLQFLIQYYNGEERAKGNILERFSAQQFPDLHSELNLSSLELGDSALYFCASSVGGGQIDTQYFGPGTRLTVL.

Only one count was recorded for this clonotype. The chain is built from TRBV7-8 and TRBJ2-1; TRBD1 aligns across 9 bases. The CDR3 runs 15 residues. Trimming at V came to 1 base and at J to 7 bases, leaving 5 bases not matched to a gene. CDR1 and CDR2 (germline): SGHVS, FQNEAQ. For the CDR3, the DNA is TGTGCCAGCAGCTTAGAGGACAGGGGTTGGAATGAGCAGTTCTTC. This sequence encodes CASSLEDRGWNEQFF.

This clonotype was seen a few times. This sequence joins TRBV7-9 and TRBJ2-7; possibly TRBD2 for D (6 bases). CDR1 SEHNR and CDR2 FQNEAQ come from the germline V gene (reference sequence). Trimming cost V 5 bases and J 4 bases, with 9 bases left between them. The CDR3 is 12 residues long. This CDR3 is CASSGGSYEQYV. In nucleotides, the CDR3 is TGTGCCAGCAGCGGGGGGAGTTACGAGCAGTACGTC.

This chain connects TRBV27 to TRBJ1-2; unclear D gene. V lost 2 bases and J 3 bases, leaving 7 bases between the germline ends. Germline CDR1 and CDR2: MNHEY and SMNVEV (reference sequence). The CDR3 contains 13 residues. The CDR3 DNA sequence: TGTGCCAGCAGTTTACGCCGGGACTATGGCTACACCTTC. Its protein product is CASSLRRDYGYTF.

A few counts support this clonotype. The chain has TRBV9 and TRBJ2-3, with 7 bases fitting TRBD2. The CDR3 loop spans 16 amino acids. The germline CDR1 and CDR2 sequences are SGDLS and YYNGEE. The ends lost 1 base at V and 9 bases at J; junction bases unmatched: 14. The CDR3 DNA sequence: TGTGCCAGCAGCGTACTAGCGGACCTTCAGCAGGAGACGCAGTATTTT. It codes for CASSVLADLQQETQYF.

This clonotype was picked up a small number of times. The genes are TRBV4-1 and TRBJ1-2, with unresolved D. The CDR3 extends over 14 amino acids. Germline assignment: CDR1 MGHRA and CDR2 YSYEKL. V lost 4 bases and J 0 bases, leaving 9 bases between the germline ends. CDR3 sequence: CASSLDLANYGYTF. The DNA of the CDR3 is TGCGCCAGCAGCCTTGACCTAGCTAACTATGGCTACACCTTC.

This clonotype was seen more than once but under ten times. The chain is built from TRBV4-1 and TRBJ2-3; 7 bases map to TRBD2. The CDR3 covers 14 residues. Germline V gene lookup returns CDR1 MGHRA and CDR2 YSYEKL. V lost 4 bases to trimming and J lost 1 base; unmatched junction nucleotides: 2. Here the CDR3 DNA reads TGCGCCAGCAGCCGCGGACTAGGCACAGATACGCAGTATTTT. Translated, it gives CASSRGLGTDTQYF.

This clonotype was observed a few times. The gene calls are TRBV7-9 and TRBJ2-1; 10 bases agree with TRBD2. CDR3 length equals 15 residues. Germline V gives CDR1 SEHNR, CDR2 FQNEAQ (reference sequence). The J segment lost 7 bases and the V segment lost 5 bases, leaving 8 bases of the junction unmatched. The CDR3 sequence: CASSLSGGATNEQFF. Written as DNA, the CDR3 is TGTGCCAGCAGCCTCAGCGGGGGGGCGACGAATGAGCAGTTCTTC.

This clonotype was picked up a small number of times. The genes are TRBV20-1 and TRBJ2-7, with D perhaps matching TRBD1 (6 bases). This CDR3 comprises 15 residues. CDR1 is DFQATT, CDR2 SNEGSKA, per germline (reference sequence). Trimming removed 0 bases at V and 5 bases at J, with 17 bases between. CDR3 protein: CSARDRGKSGHEQYF. The CDR3 DNA follows: TGCAGTGCTAGAGATAGGGGGAAGTCGGGCCACGAGCAGTACTTC.

This clonotype was recorded a few times. The V call is TRBV2, the J call TRBJ2-7; D is unresolved. Germline CDR1 and CDR2: SNHLY and FYNNEI. The CDR3 covers 14 residues. The germline V and J ends were trimmed by 7 bases and 0 bases, with 13 bases remaining between them. CDR3 DNA sequence: TGTGCCAGCATACCCTGGGTCGGCTCCTACGAGCAGTACTTC. Amino acids: CASIPWVGSYEQYF.

The J gene is TRBJ1-1, the V gene TRBV4-1; D gene uncertain. Between the trimmed V and J ends, which lost 1 base and 6 bases, there was a span of 6 bases. The CDR3 is 12 residues long. The germline V gene has CDR1 MGHRA and CDR2 YSYEKL. The CDR3 here is CASSQVGAEAFF. The CDR3 coding sequence is TGCGCCAGCAGCCAAGTAGGAGCTGAAGCTTTCTTT.

This sequence joins TRBV29-1 and TRBJ2-7; possibly TRBD1 for D (5 bases). The CDR3 covers 14 residues. Germline V gene data show CDR1 as SQVTM and CDR2 as ANQGSEA. V was clipped by 5 bases and J by 5 bases, with 19 bases between them. The CDR3 spells CSVLGQGLIHEQYF. The CDR3 nucleotides are TGCAGCGTTTTGGGGCAGGGTCTTATCCACGAGCAGTACTTC.

The V gene is TRBV6-2 or TRBV6-3, the J gene TRBJ2-5; D gene unclear. CDR1 and CDR2 (germline): MNHEY, SVGEGT. V was pared by 8 bases and J by 0 bases, with 4 bases between. The CDR3 is 11 amino acids. The CDR3 reads CASGYQETQYF. The CDR3, as DNA: TGTGCCAGCGGATACCAAGAGACCCAGTACTTC.

This clonotype was recorded a few times. The chain links TRBV9 to TRBJ1-2; D perhaps matches TRBD1 (6 bases). Germline loops: CDR1 SGDLS, CDR2 YYNGEE. CDR3 length: 14 residues. V was clipped by 0 bases and J by 4 bases, with 10 bases between them. CDR3 bases: TGTGCCAGCAGCGTAGGGGGGGGCACCTATGGCTACACCTTC. Translated, it gives CASSVGGGTYGYTF.

V gene TRBV7-9 combines with J gene TRBJ2-5; 7 bases match TRBD2. Per the germline V gene, CDR1 is SEHNR and CDR2 is FQNEAQ (reference sequence). The CDR3 is made up of 15 amino acids. Trimming at V came to 5 bases and at J to 3 bases, leaving 9 bases not matched to a gene. The CDR3 spells CASSGRDYKEETQYF. CDR3 DNA sequence: TGTGCCAGCAGCGGCCGGGACTATAAAGAAGAGACCCAGTACTTC.

This clonotype was seen repeatedly, ten times or more. V and J are TRBV12-3 or TRBV12-4 and TRBJ1-1; D ambiguous. V was cut by 6 bases and J by 3 bases, with 11 bases left in between. The CDR3 runs 13 residues. The CDR3 protein is CASSPAAYTEAFF. The CDR3 DNA is TGTGCCAGCAGCCCAGCGGCCTACACTGAAGCTTTCTTT.

This clonotype was recorded a few times. This rearrangement joins TRBV12-3 or TRBV12-4 to TRBJ1-2; the D is unclear. V was clipped by 5 bases and J by 3 bases, with 10 bases between them. The CDR3 spans 13 residues. Here the CDR3 DNA reads TGTGCCAGCAGTCCCACGGGGTACTATGGCTACACCTTC. Translated, it gives CASSPTGYYGYTF.

This clonotype was recorded a few times. The genes are TRBV20-1 and TRBJ2-4; 8 positions agree with TRBD2. CDR1 is DFQATT and CDR2 is SNEGSKA in the germline V gene (reference sequence). With 5 bases clipped from V and 3 bases from J, the junction kept 18 bases outside the gene matches. This CDR3 is built from 18 residues. This chain's CDR3 is CSAYADRGGAYGKNIQYF. In nucleotides, the CDR3 is TGCAGTGCTTACGCCGATCGGGGGGGCGCTTATGGCAAAAACATTCAGTACTTC.

This clonotype was detected only a few times. This chain uses TRBV11-2 with TRBJ2-1; D is possibly TRBD1 (5 bases). V shed 3 bases and J shed 6 bases, with 9 bases lying between them. Germline CDR1 reads SGHAT; CDR2 reads FQNNGV. CDR3 length equals 13 residues. CDR3 protein: CASSLAGRNEQFF. The CDR3 region has the DNA TGTGCCAGCAGCTTGGCAGGGCGCAATGAGCAGTTCTTC.

The CDR3 nucleotides read TGTGCCAGCAGCGTAGGGCAGGCCGGGACTGAAGCTTTCTTT. This encodes CASSVGQAGTEAFF. The chain is built from TRBV9 and TRBJ1-1, with unresolved D. This CDR3 has 14 residues. The ends were cut back, 0 bases at V and 5 bases at J, with 11 bases in the middle. Per the germline V gene, CDR1 is SGDLS and CDR2 is YYNGEE.